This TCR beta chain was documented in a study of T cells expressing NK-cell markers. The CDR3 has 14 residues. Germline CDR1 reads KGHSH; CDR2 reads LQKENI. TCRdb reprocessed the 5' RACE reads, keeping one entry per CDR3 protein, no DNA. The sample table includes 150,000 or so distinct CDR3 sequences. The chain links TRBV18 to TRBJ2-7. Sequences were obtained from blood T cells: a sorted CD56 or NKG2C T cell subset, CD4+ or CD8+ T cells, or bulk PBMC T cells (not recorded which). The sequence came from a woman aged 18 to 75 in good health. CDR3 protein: CASSRQGFSYEQYF.